This passage covers 21 T cell receptor beta chains from one sample sequenced in a study of response to subunit inactivated influenza vaccine. TCRdb analysed the RT-PCR reads with MiXCR anew, one entry per CDR3 protein. Here the sample spans around 790,000 distinct CDR3 sequences, less than 25% being singletons. Source: PBMCs from blood, taken about 5 days after vaccination. These receptors all come from a man in his fifties who received an inactivated influenza vaccine.

J is TRBJ2-1 and V is TRBV24-1; D might be TRBD1 or TRBD2, each matching 5 bases. Germline V lookup: CDR1 KGHDR, CDR2 SFDVKD. The CDR3 has 17 residues. Trimming shortened V by 4 bases and J by 4 bases, and 19 bases separated the two germline ends. The CDR3 region has the DNA TGTGCCACCAGTGAAGGGACGGCAATTGGGGCATACAATGAGCAGTTCTTC. Its protein is CATSEGTAIGAYNEQFF.

The CDR3 sequence: CASSPDRVRTQYF. The CDR3 bases are TGTGCCAGCTCACCCGACAGGGTGCGGACCCAGTACTTC. The chain links TRBV18 to TRBJ2-5; TRBD1 matches 7 bases. V lost 3 bases to trimming and J lost 7 bases; unmatched junction nucleotides: 5. The CDR3 length is 13 residues. Germline CDR1 reads KGHSH; CDR2 reads LQKENI.

The chain joins TRBV7-9 to TRBJ2-1; tentatively, D is TRBD2 (5 bases). The CDR3 is 15 residues long. The germline V gene has CDR1 SEHNR and CDR2 FQNEAQ (reference sequence). Trimming removed 5 bases from V and 4 bases from J, with 15 bases in between. Here the CDR3 reads CASSPPRGSYNEQFF. The CDR3 DNA reads TGTGCCAGCAGCCCCCCACGGGGTTCATACAATGAGCAGTTCTTC. Using reference TRBV7-9 and TRBJ2-1 for the parts outside the CDR3, the full variable domain is DTGVSQNPRHKITKRGQNVTFRCDPISEHNRLYWYRQTLGQGPEFLTYFQNEAQLEKSRLLSDRFSAERPKGSFSTLEIQRTEQGDSAMYLCASSPPRGSYNEQFFGPGTRLTVL.

Concerning this clonotype itself: The junction does not match germline at one end; this may be a read error. The genes are TRBV20-1 and TRBJ2-3; tentatively, D is TRBD1 or TRBD2 (6 bases each). The germline V gene has CDR1 DFQATT and CDR2 SNEGSKA (reference sequence). The CDR3 runs to 14 residues. CDR3 sequence reads: CRAREQGGSHTQYF. CDR3 in DNA: TGCAGGGCTAGAGAGCAAGGGGGGAGTCATACGCAGTATTTT.

The chain uses TRBV10-2 and TRBJ2-1; D perhaps matches TRBD1 (8 bases). The germline V gene has CDR1 WSHSY and CDR2 SAAADI. The CDR3 is 13 residues long. V was trimmed by 8 bases and J by 8 bases, leaving 16 bases between them. The CDR3 is CASGRTGRDEQFF. CDR3 DNA sequence: TGCGCCAGCGGTCGGACAGGGAGGGATGAGCAGTTCTTC.

The chain carries TRBV18 and TRBJ1-5, with D uncertain. Trimming shortened V by 2 bases and J by 5 bases, and 7 bases separated the two germline ends. This CDR3 has 13 residues. Germline CDR1 KGHSH, CDR2 LQKENI. The chain's CDR3 is CASSPDVDQPQHF. CDR3 bases: TGTGCCAGCTCACCAGATGTGGATCAGCCCCAGCATTTT.

This clonotype was counted between two and nine times. The CDR3 here is CASGQQGRNTEAFF. CDR3 DNA sequence: TGTGCCAGCGGACAACAGGGGCGGAACACTGAAGCTTTCTTT. V is TRBV28 and J is TRBJ1-1, with 7 nucleotides matching TRBD1. Germline CDR1 is MDHEN and CDR2 is SYDVKM. There are 14 residues in the CDR3. Unmatched junction bases numbered 7, after V lost 8 bases and J lost 1 base.

The chain has TRBV12-3 or TRBV12-4 and TRBJ2-5; D not resolved. The CDR3 is made up of 14 amino acids. The ends were cut back, 3 bases at V and 1 base at J, with 9 bases in the middle. The CDR3 DNA sequence: TGTGCCAGCAGTTTGTCGACTCCCCAAGAGACCCAGTACTTC. As protein: CASSLSTPQETQYF.

The sample holds a few counts of this clonotype. V usage is TRBV10-3 and J usage is TRBJ2-2; D gene uncertain. The CDR3 has 15 amino acids. Trimming left V 0 bases short and J 0 bases short, with 5 bases between. Germline loops: CDR1 ENHRY, CDR2 SYGVKD. The DNA for the CDR3 is TGTGCCATCAGTGAGTCCGGAACGAACACCGGGGAGCTGTTTTTT. It codes for CAISESGTNTGELFF.

The V gene is TRBV7-8, the J gene TRBJ2-3; D gene ambiguous. The germline V gene encodes CDR1 SGHVS and CDR2 FQNEAQ. The CDR3 spans 13 residues. The V and J ends lost 1 base and 11 bases respectively, with 13 bases between them. CDR3 nucleotides: TGTGCCAGCAGCTTAGAGTTGAGCGCCAAGCAGTATTTT. Protein: CASSLELSAKQYF.

This clonotype was counted only a few times. The chain uses TRBV6-1 and TRBJ2-2; D uncertain. V lost 7 bases and J 0 bases, leaving 15 bases between the germline ends. The CDR3 covers 16 residues. CDR1 MNHNS and CDR2 SASEGT come from the germline V gene. The CDR3 nucleotides are TGTGCCAGCACCCCGGCAGGTGAAGCGAACACCGGGGAGCTGTTTTTT. Translation: CASTPAGEANTGELFF.

There are many counts of this clonotype. The chain has TRBV5-1 and TRBJ2-1, with D perhaps given as TRBD1 or TRBD2 (5 bases each). The V end lost 4 bases, the J end lost 7 bases, and 12 bases lay between the germline ends. This CDR3 comprises 13 residues. Germline V gene sequence: CDR1 SGHRS, CDR2 YFSETQ. The CDR3 here is CASSLAWGNEQFF. For the CDR3, the DNA is TGCGCCAGCAGCCTTGCGTGGGGGAATGAGCAGTTCTTC.

In this sample, this clonotype turned up many times. This chain joins TRBV18 and TRBJ2-7; D unresolved. Germline V gives CDR1 KGHSH, CDR2 LQKENI. V was shortened by 4 bases and J by 4 bases, with 8 bases between the two germline ends. The length of the CDR3 is 12 residues. This CDR3 reads CASSLVNYEQYF. CDR3 sequence (DNA): TGTGCCAGCTCACTAGTTAATTACGAGCAGTACTTC.

The chain couples TRBV20-1 to TRBJ1-1, with D perhaps matching TRBD1 (6 bases). The CDR3 runs 13 residues. V was trimmed by 4 bases and J by 0 bases, leaving 9 bases between them. Looked up from germline, CDR1 is DFQATT and CDR2 is SNEGSKA (reference sequence). Here the CDR3 reads CSANRDLNTEAFF. CDR3 coding DNA: TGCAGTGCTAACAGGGACTTGAACACTGAAGCTTTCTTT.

A few counts support this clonotype. This sequence joins TRBV20-1 and TRBJ2-2; tentative D call: TRBD2 (6 bases). The CDR3 length is 14 residues. V was clipped by 0 bases and J by 2 bases, with 7 bases between them. The V gene's germline CDR1 is DFQATT and CDR2 SNEGSKA (reference sequence). The DNA for the CDR3 is TGCAGTGCTAGAGACGGGGGAAACACCGGGGAGCTGTTTTTT. Translated: CSARDGGNTGELFF.

The J gene is TRBJ2-5, the V gene TRBV29-1; perhaps TRBD2 as D (6 bases). Germline V CDR1 and CDR2: SQVTM, ANQGSEA. The CDR3 runs to 13 residues. Deletions cut 3 bases from V and 4 bases from J, with 12 bases between. The CDR3 reads CSVEVRRGETQYF. The CDR3, as DNA: TGCAGCGTTGAGGTGCGGAGGGGAGAGACCCAGTACTTC.

The rearrangement joins TRBV6-1 to TRBJ2-3; D may be TRBD1 (5 bases). The CDR3 has 17 amino acids. Germline loops: CDR1 MNHNS, CDR2 SASEGT. V lost 6 bases and J lost 2, with 21 bases in between. For the CDR3, the DNA is TGTGCCAGCAGCACCTTGGTGGGGCCCCTACCCACAGATACGCAGTATTTT. It is translated as CASSTLVGPLPTDTQYF.

The table lists this clonotype with a few counts. The chain uses TRBV2 and TRBJ1-1; D gene unclear. This CDR3 region has 12 residues. Germline V gene data show CDR1 as SNHLY and CDR2 as FYNNEI. The V gene lost 3 bases and the J gene lost 8 bases, with 10 bases spanning the gap. CDR3 nucleotide sequence: TGTGCCAGCAGTGAGGTTACACGAGAAGCTTTCTTT. Residues: CASSEVTREAFF.

In its sample, this clonotype was seen a few times. V usage is TRBV5-1 and J usage is TRBJ2-7; 7 bases line up with TRBD1. CDR1 and CDR2 from the germline V gene are SGHRS and YFSETQ. This CDR3 has 14 amino acids. With V trimmed by 3 bases and J by 3 bases, 6 bases remained unmatched. CDR3 nucleotides: TGCGCCAGCAGCTCGGACAGGAGATTCTACGAGCAGTACTTC. Amino acids: CASSSDRRFYEQYF.

This chain joins TRBV12-3 or TRBV12-4 and TRBJ2-7, with D maybe TRBD1 (6 bases). The CDR3 contains 14 residues. Deletions cut 5 bases from V and 2 bases from J, with 13 bases between. The CDR3 nucleotides read TGTGCCAGCAGTCTGGACAGACCTGCCTACGAGCAGTACTTC. Translation gives CASSLDRPAYEQYF.

The chain combines TRBV7-2 with TRBJ2-2, with D perhaps matching TRBD2 (5 bases). This CDR3 is built from 15 residues. V was shortened by 4 bases and J by 0 bases, with 9 bases between the two germline ends. Per germline, CDR1 SGHTA and CDR2 FQGNSA. The CDR3 nucleotides read TGTGCCAGCAGCTCGGACGGGGCGAACACCGGGGAGCTGTTTTTT. Translation gives CASSSDGANTGELFF.